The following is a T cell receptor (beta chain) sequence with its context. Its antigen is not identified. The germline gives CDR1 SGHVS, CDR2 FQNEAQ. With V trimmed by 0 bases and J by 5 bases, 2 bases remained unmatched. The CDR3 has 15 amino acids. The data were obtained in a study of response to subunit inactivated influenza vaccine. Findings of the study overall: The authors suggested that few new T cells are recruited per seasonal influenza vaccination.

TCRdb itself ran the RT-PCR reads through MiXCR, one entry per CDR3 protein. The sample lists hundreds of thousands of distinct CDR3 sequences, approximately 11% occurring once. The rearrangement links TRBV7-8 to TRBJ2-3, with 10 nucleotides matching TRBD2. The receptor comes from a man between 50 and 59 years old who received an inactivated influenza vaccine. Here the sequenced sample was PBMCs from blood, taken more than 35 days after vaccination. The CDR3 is CASSLAASGGDTQYF. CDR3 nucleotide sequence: TGTGCCAGCAGCTTAGCTGCTAGCGGGGGAGATACGCAGTATTTT.